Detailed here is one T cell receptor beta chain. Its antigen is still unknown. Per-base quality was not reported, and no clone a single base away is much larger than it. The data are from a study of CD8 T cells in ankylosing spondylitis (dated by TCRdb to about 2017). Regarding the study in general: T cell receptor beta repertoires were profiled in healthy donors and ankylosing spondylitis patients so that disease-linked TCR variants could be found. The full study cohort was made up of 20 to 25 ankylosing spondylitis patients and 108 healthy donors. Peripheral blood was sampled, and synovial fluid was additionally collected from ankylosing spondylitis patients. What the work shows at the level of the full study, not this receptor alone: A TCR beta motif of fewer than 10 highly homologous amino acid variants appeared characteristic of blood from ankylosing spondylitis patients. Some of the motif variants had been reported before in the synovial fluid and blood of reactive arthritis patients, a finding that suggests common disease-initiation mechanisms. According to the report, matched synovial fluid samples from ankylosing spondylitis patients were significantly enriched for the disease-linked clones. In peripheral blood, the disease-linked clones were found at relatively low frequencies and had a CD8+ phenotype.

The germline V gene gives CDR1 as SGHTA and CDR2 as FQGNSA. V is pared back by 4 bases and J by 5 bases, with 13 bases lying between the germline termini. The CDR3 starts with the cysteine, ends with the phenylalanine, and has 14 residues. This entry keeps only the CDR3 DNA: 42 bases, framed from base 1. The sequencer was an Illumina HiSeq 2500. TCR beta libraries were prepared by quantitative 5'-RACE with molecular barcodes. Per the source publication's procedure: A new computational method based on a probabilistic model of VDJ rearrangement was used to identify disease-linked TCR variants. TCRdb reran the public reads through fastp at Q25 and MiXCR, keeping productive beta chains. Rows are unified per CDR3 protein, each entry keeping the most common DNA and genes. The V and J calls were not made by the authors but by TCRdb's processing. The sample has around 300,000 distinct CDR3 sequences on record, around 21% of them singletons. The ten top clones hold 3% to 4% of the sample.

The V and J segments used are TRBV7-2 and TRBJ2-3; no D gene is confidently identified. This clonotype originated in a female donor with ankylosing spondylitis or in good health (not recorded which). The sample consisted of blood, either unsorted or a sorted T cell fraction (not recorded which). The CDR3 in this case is CASSSRTGGDTQYF. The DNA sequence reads TGTGCCAGCAGCTCTCGGACGGGTGGAGATACGCAGTATTTT. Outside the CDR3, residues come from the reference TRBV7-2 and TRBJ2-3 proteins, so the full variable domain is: GAGVSQSPSNKVTEKGKDVELRCDPISGHTALYWYRQSLGQGLEFLIYFQGNSAPDKSGLPSDRFSAERTGGSVSTLTIQRTQQEDSAVYLCASSSRTGGDTQYFGPGTRLTVL.